This TCR beta chain was sequenced in a study of cytomegalovirus exposure and HLA in healthy donors. Study-level results: TCR association rates varied by HLA locus in a later analysis, with DRB1 highest and HLA-C lowest. In a later analysis, most CMV-associated TCR beta chains appeared HLA-restricted. It is likely that the observed cluster of highly shared sequence variants was a sequencing artifact. In a later analysis, specific HLA alleles were associated with 15,000 to 20,000 TCR beta sequences at a 0.05 false discovery rate.

The germline V and J ends were trimmed by 0 bases and 4 bases, with 9 bases remaining between them. This CDR3 contains 14 residues. Germline loops: CDR1 SGHNT, CDR2 YENEEA. Both 60 Vbeta primers and 13 Jbeta primers went into the PCR. The repertoire was sequenced with immunoSEQ multiplex PCR; TCRdb's copy has only in-frame clones and lacks some. The data hold roughly 100,000 clones, with 60% to 80% observed a single time. Of note for this clone: Its specificity is not known.

The clonotype originates from a man between 45 and 60 years old in good health and CMV-seropositive. This chain connects TRBV11-3 to TRBJ1-1, with D perhaps matching TRBD1 (5 bases). The sequencing sample was made of PBMCs. The chain's CDR3 is CASSLEEGSTEAFF. The CDR3 DNA is TGTGCCAGCAGCTTAGAGGAGGGGAGCACTGAAGCTTTCTTT.